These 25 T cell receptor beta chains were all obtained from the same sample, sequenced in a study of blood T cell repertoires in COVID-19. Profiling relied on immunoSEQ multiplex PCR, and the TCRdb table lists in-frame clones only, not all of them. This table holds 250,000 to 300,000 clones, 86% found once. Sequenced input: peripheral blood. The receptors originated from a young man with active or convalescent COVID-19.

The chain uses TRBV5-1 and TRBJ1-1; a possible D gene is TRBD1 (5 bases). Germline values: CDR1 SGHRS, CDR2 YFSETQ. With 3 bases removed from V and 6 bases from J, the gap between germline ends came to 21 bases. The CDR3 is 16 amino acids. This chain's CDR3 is CASSSPDRVSKSEAFF. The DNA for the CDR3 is TGCGCCAGCAGCTCCCCTGACAGAGTATCGAAATCTGAAGCTTTCTTT.

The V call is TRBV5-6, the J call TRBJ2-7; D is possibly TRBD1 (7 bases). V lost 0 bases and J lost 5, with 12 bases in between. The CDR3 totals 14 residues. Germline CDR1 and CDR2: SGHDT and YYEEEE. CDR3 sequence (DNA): TGTGCCAGCAGCTTGGTAGGGGGCGGGAACGAGCAGTACTTC. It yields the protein CASSLVGGGNEQYF.

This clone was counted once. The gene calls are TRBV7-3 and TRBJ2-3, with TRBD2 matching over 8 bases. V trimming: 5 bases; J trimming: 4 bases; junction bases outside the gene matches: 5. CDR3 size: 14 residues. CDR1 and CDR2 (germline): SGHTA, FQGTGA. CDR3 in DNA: TGTGCCAGCAGCCTTACTAGCGGTTCAGATACGCAGTATTTT. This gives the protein CASSLTSGSDTQYF.

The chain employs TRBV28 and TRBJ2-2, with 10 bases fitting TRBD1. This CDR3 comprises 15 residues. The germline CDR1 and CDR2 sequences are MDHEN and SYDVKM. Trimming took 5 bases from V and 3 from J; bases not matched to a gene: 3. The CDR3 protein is CASSVDRGDTGELFF. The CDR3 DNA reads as TGTGCCAGCAGTGTGGACAGGGGGGACACCGGGGAGCTGTTTTTT.

The CDR3 region has the DNA TGTGCCAGCAGCCCTTCTCTCCGGGGGGCGGAAGAGACCCAGTACTTC. Its translation: CASSPSLRGAEETQYF. The rearrangement links TRBV7-3 to TRBJ2-5, with D maybe TRBD2 (7 bases). This CDR3 region has 16 residues. Germline CDR1 SGHTA, CDR2 FQGTGA. The germline V and J ends were trimmed by 5 bases and 3 bases, with 19 bases remaining between them.

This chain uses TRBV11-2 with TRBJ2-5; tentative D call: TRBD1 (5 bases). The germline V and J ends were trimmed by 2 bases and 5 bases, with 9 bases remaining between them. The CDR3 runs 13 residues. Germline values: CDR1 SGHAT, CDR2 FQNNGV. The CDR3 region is CASSLRGWETQYF. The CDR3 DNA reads TGTGCCAGCAGCTTAAGGGGATGGGAGACCCAGTACTTC.

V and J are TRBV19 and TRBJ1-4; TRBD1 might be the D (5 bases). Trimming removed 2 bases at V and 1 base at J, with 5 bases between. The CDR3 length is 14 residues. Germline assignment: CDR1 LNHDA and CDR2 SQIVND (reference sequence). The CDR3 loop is CASSIQGTNEKLFF. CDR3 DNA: TGTGCCAGTAGTATACAGGGAACTAATGAAAAACTGTTTTTT.

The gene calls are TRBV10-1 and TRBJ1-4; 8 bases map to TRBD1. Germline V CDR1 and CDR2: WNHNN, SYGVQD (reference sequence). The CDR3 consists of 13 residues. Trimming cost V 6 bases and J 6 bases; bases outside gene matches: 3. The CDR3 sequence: CASRQGAHEKLFF. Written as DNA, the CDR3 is TGCGCCAGCAGGCAGGGGGCGCATGAAAAACTGTTTTTT.

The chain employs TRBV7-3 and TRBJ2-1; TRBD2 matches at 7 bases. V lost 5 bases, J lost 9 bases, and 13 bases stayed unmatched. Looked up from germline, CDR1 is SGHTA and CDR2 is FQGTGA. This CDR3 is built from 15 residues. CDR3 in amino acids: CASSPRPAGAFEQFF. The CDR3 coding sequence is TGTGCCAGCAGCCCAAGACCCGCGGGAGCGTTTGAGCAGTTCTTC.

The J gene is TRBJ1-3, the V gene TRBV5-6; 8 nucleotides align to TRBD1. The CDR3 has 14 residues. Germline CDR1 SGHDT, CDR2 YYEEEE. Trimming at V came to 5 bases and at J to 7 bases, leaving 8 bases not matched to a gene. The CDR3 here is CASRIRDRRNTIYF. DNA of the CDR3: TGTGCCAGCAGGATCCGGGACAGGAGGAACACCATATATTTT.

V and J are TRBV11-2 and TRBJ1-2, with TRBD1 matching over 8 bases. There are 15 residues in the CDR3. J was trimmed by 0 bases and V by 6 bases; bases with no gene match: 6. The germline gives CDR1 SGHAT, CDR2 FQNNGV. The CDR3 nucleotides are TGTGCCAGCAGTTCCGGACAGGGTTCTAACTATGGCTACACCTTC. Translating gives CASSSGQGSNYGYTF.

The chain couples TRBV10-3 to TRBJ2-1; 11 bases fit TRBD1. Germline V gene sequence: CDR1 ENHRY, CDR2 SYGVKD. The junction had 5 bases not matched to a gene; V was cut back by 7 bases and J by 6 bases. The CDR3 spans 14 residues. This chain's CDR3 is CAITGQGAGNEQFF. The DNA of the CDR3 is TGTGCCATCACCGGACAGGGGGCTGGCAATGAGCAGTTCTTC.

The CDR3 spells CASSFDREEKLFF. The DNA for the CDR3 is TGTGCCAGCAGCTTCGACAGGGAGGAAAAACTGTTTTTT. The chain has TRBV7-9 and TRBJ1-4; 7 bases agree with TRBD1. The trim removed 3 bases at V and 8 bases at J, leaving 3 bases unmatched. CDR1 is SEHNR and CDR2 is FQNEAQ in the germline V gene (reference sequence). This CDR3 is 13 amino acids long.

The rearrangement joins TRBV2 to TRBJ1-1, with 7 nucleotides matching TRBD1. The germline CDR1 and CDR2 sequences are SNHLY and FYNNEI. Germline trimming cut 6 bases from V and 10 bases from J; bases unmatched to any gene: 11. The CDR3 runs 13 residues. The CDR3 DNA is TGTGCCAGCAGACCCTCTGCACAGGGGCGAGCTTTCTTT. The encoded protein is CASRPSAQGRAFF.

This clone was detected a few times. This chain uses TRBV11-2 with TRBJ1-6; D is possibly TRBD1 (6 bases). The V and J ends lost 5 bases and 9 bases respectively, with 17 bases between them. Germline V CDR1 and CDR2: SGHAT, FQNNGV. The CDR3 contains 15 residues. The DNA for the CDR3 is TGTGCCAGCAGCCCCCGGGGGGGCCGGGGTTCACCCCTCCACTTT. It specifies CASSPRGGRGSPLHF.

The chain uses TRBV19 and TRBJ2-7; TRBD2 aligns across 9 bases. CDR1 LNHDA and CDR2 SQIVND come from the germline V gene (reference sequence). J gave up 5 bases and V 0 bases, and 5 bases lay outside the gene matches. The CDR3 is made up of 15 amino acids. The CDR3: CASSIEGTSFDEQYF. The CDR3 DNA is TGTGCCAGTAGTATAGAGGGGACTAGCTTCGACGAGCAGTACTTC.

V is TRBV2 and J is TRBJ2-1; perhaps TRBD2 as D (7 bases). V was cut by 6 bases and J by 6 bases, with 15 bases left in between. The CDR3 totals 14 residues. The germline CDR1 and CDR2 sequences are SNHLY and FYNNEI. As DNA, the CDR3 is TGTGCCAGCAGCGGGGGGCCTCAAACCAATGAGCAGTTCTTC. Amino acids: CASSGGPQTNEQFF.

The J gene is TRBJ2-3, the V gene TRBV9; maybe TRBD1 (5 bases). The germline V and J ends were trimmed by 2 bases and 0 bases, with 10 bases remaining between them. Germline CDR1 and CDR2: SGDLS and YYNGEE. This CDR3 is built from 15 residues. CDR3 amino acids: CASSVRAGSTDTQYF. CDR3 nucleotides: TGTGCCAGCAGCGTTCGGGCAGGGAGCACAGATACGCAGTATTTT.

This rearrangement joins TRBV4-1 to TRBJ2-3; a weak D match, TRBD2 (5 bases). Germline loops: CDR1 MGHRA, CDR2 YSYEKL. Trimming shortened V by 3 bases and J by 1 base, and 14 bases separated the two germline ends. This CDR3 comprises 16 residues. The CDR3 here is CASSHPGGSGTDTQYF. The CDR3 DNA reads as TGCGCCAGCAGCCACCCCGGAGGTTCGGGCACAGATACGCAGTATTTT.

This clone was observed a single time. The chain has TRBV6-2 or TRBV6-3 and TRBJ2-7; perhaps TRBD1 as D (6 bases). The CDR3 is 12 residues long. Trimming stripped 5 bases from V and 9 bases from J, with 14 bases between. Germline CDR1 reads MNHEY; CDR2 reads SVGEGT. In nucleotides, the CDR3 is TGTGCCAGCAGTCGACACAGGGCAGCGCAGTACTTC. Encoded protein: CASSRHRAAQYF.

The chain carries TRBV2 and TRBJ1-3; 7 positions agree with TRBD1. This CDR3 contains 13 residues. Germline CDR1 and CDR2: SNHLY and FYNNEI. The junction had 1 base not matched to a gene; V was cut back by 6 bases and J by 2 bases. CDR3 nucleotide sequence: TGTGCCAGCAGAGGGACAGCTGGAAACACCATATATTTT. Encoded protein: CASRGTAGNTIYF.

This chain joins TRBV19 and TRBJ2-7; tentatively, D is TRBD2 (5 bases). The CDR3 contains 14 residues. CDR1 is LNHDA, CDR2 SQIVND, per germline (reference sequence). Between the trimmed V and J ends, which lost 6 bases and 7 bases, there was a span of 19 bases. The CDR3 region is CASSLGLGVGEQYF. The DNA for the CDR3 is TGTGCCAGTAGCCTTGGACTGGGTGTGGGGGAGCAGTACTTC.

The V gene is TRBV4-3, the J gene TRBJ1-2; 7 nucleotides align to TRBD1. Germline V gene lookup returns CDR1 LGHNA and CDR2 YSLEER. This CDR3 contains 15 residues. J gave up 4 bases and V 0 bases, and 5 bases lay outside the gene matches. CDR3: CASSQEGGQIYGYTF. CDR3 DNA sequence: TGCGCCAGCAGCCAAGAGGGGGGACAGATCTATGGCTACACCTTC.

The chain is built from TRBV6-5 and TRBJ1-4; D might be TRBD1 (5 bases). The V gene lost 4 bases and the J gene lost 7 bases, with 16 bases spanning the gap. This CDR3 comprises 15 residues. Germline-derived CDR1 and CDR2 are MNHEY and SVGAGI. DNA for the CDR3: TGTGCCAGCAGTTCCGGACAACCCCTGGGTGAAAAACTGTTTTTT. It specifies CASSSGQPLGEKLFF.

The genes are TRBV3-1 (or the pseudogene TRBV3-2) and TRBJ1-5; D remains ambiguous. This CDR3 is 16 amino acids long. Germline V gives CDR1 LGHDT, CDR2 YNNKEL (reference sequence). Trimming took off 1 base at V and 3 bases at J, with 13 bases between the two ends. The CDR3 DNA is TGTGCCAGCAGCCAAGGAACCCCCACAGACAATCAGCCCCAGCATTTT. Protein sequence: CASSQGTPTDNQPQHF.